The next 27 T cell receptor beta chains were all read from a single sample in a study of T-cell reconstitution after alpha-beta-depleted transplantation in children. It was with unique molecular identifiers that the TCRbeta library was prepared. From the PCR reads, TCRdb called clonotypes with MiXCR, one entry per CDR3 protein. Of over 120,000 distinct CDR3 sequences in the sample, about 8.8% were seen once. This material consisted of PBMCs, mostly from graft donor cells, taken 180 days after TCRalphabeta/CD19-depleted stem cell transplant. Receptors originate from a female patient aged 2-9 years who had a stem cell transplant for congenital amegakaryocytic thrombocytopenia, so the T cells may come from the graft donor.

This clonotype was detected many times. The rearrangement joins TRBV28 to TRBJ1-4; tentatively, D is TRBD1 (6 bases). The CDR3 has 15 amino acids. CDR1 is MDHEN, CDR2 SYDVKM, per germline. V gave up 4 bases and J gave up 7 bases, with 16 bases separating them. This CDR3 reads CASSSPGQGSEKLFF. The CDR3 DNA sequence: TGTGCCAGCAGTTCTCCAGGGCAGGGGAGTGAAAAACTGTTTTTT. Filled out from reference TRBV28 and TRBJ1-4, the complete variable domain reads DVKVTQSSRYLVKRTGEKVFLECVQDMDHENMFWYRQDPGLGLRLIYFSYDVKMKEKGDIPEGYSVSREKKERFSLILESASTNQTSMYLCASSSPGQGSEKLFFGSGTQLSVL.

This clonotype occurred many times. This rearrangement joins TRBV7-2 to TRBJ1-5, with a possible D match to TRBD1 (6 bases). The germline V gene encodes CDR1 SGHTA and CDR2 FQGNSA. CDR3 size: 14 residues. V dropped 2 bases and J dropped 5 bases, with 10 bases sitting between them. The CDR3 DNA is TGTGCCAGCAGCTTAAGGGGGGGGTATCAGCCCCAGCATTTT. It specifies CASSLRGGYQPQHF.

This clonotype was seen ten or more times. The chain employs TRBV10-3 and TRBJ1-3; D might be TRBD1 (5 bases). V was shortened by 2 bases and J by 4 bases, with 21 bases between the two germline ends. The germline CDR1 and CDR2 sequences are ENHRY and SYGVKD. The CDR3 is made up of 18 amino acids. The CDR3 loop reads CAISETFPGLTFGNTIYF. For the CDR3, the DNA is TGTGCCATCAGTGAGACCTTCCCGGGACTGACGTTCGGAAACACCATATATTTT.

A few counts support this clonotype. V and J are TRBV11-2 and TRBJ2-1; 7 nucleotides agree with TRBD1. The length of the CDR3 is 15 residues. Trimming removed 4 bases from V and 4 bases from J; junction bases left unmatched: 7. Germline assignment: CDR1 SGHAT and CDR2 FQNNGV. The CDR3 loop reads CASSSQGNPYNEQFF. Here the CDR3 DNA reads TGTGCCAGCAGCTCACAGGGGAACCCTTACAATGAGCAGTTCTTC.

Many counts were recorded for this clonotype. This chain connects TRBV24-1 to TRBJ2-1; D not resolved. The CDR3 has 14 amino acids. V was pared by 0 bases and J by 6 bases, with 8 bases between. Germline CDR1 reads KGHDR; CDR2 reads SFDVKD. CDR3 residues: CATSDLHQVNEQFF. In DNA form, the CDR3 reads TGTGCCACCAGTGATTTGCATCAGGTCAATGAGCAGTTCTTC.

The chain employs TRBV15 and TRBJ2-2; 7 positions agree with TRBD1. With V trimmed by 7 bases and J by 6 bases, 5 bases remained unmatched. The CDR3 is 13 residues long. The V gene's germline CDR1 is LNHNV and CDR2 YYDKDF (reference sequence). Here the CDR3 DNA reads TGTGCCACCAACCGGGACAGCGCCGGGGAGCTGTTTTTT. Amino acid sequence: CATNRDSAGELFF.

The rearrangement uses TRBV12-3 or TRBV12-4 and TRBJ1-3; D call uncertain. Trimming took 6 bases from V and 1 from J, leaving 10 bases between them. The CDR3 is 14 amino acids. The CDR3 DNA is TGTGCCAGCAGCAAGAGAGGTTCTGGAAACACCATATATTTT. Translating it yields CASSKRGSGNTIYF.

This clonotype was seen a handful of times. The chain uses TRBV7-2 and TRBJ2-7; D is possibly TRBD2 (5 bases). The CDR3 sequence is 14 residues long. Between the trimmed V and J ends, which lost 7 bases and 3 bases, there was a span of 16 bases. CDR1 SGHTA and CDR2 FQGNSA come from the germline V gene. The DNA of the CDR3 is TGTGCCAGCACCTATTCACTAGGGAACTACGAGCAGTACTTC. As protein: CASTYSLGNYEQYF.

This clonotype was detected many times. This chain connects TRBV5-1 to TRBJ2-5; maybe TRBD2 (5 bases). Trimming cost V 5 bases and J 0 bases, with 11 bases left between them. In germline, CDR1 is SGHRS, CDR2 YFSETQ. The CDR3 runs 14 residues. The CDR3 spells CASRTGWNQETQYF. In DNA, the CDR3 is TGCGCCAGCAGGACGGGATGGAACCAAGAGACCCAGTACTTC.

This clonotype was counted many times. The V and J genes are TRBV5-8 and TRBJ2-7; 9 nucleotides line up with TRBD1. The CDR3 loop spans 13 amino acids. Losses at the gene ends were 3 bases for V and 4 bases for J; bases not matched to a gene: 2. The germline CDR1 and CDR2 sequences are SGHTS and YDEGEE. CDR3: CASSWGQGYEQYF. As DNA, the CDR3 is TGTGCCAGCAGCTGGGGACAGGGATACGAGCAGTACTTC.

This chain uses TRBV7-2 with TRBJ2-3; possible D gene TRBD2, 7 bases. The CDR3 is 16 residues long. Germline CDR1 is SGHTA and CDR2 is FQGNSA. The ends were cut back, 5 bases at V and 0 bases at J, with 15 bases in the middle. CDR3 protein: CASSPRRGASTDTQYF. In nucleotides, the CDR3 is TGTGCCAGCAGCCCAAGACGGGGGGCTAGCACAGATACGCAGTATTTT.

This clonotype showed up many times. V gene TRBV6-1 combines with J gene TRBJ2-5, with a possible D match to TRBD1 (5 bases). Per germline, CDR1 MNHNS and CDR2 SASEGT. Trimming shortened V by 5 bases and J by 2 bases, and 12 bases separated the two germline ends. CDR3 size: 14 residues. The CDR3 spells CASSSSRDQETQYF. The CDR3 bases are TGTGCCAGCAGTAGCTCCAGGGATCAAGAGACCCAGTACTTC.

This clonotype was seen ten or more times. The DNA for the CDR3 is TGTGCCAGCACGGGACTAGCGGGCTACGAGCAGTACTTC. This codes for CASTGLAGYEQYF. This chain joins TRBV6-2 or TRBV6-3 and TRBJ2-7; 12 nucleotides align to TRBD2. This CDR3 contains 13 residues. Germline V CDR1 and CDR2: MNHEY, SVGEGT. Germline trimming cut 7 bases from V and 3 bases from J; bases unmatched to any gene: 1.

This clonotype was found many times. In nucleotides, the CDR3 is TGTGCCAGCAGCTCCGACAGGGCTAGCAATCAGCCCCAGCATTTT. It codes for CASSSDRASNQPQHF. This chain joins TRBV7-8 and TRBJ1-5; 7 bases agree with TRBD1. The CDR3 consists of 15 residues. Germline CDR1 reads SGHVS; CDR2 reads FQNEAQ. The V gene end was trimmed by 4 bases and the J gene end by 0 bases; junction bases not matched to a gene: 3.

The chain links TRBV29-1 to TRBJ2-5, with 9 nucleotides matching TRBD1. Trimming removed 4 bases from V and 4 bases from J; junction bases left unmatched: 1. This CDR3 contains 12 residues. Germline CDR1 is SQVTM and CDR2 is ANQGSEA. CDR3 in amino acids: CSVGTGVETQYF. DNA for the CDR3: TGCAGCGTTGGGACAGGGGTAGAGACCCAGTACTTC.

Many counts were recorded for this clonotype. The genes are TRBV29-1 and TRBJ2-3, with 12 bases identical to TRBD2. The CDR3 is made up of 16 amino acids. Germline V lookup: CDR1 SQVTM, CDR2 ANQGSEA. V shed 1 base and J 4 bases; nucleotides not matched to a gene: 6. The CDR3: CSVEAASGRAADTQYF. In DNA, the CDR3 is TGCAGCGTTGAAGCGGCTAGCGGGAGGGCCGCAGATACGCAGTATTTT.

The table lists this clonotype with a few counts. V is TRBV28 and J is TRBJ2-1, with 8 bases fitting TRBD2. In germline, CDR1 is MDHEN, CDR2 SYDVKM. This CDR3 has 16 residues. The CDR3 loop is CASQSPGRDPYNEQFF. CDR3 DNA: TGTGCTTCTCAGTCACCCGGGAGGGATCCGTACAATGAGCAGTTCTTC. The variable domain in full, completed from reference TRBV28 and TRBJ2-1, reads DVKVTQSSRYLVKRTGEKVFLECVQDMDHENMFWYRQDPGLGLRLIYFSYDVKMKEKGDIPEGYSVSREKKERFSLILESASTNQTSMYLCASQSPGRDPYNEQFFGPGTRLTVL.

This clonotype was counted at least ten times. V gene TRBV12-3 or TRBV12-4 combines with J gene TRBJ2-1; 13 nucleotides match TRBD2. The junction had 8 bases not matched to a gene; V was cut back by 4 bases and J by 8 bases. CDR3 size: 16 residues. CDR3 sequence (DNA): TGTGCCAGCAGTTCCGAGGGACTAGCGGGATTGGATGAGCAGTTCTTC. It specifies CASSSEGLAGLDEQFF.

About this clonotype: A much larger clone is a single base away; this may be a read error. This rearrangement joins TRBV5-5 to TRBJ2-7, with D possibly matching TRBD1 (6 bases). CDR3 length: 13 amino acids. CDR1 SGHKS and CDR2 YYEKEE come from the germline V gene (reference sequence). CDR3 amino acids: CASSRPQGYDQYF. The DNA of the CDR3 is TGTGCCAGCAGCCGGCCACAGGGTTACGACCAGTACTTC.

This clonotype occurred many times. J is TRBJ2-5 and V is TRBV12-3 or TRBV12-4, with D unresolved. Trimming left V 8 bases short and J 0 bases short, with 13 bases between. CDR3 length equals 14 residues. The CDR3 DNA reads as TGTGCCAGCGGCCCGGAGCTGTACCAAGAGACCCAGTACTTC. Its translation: CASGPELYQETQYF.

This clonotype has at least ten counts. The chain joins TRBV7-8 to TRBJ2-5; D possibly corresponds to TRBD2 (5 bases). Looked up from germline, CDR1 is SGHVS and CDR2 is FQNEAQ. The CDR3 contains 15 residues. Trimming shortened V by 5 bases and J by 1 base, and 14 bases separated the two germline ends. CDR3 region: CASSRLRGVQETQYF. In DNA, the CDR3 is TGTGCCAGCAGCCGACTCCGGGGAGTCCAAGAGACCCAGTACTTC.

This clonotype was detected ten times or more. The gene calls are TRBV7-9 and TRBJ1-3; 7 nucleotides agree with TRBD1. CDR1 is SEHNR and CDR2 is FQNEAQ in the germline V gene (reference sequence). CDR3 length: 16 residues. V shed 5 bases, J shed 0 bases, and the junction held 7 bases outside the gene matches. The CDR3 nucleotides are TGTGCCAGCAGCCCCCCAGGGGGAAGCTCTGGAAACACCATATATTTT. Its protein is CASSPPGGSSGNTIYF.

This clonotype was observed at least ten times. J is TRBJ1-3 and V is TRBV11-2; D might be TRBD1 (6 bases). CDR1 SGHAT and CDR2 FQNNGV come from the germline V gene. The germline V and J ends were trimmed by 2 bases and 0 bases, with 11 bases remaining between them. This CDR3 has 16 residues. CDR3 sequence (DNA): TGTGCCAGCAGCTTAACGCCCAGGGGCTCTGGAAACACCATATATTTT. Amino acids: CASSLTPRGSGNTIYF.

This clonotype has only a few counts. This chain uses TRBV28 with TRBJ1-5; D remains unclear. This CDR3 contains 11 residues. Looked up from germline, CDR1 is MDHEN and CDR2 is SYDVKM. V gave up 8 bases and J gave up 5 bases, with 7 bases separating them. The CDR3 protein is CASSGDQPQHF. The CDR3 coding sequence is TGTGCCAGCTCCGGAGATCAGCCCCAGCATTTT.

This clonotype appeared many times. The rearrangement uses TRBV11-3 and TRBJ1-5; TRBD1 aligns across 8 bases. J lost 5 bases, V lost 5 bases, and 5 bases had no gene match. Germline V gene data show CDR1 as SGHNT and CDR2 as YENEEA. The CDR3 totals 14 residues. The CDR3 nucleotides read TGTGCCAGCAGCACGCACAGGGGGGATCAGCCCCAGCATTTT. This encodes CASSTHRGDQPQHF.

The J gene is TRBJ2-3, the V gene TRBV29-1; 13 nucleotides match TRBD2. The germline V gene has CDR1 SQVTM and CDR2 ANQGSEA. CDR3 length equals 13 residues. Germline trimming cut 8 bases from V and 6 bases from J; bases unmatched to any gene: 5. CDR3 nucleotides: TGCAGCACTGGGACTAGCGGGACCGATACGCAGTATTTT. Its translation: CSTGTSGTDTQYF.

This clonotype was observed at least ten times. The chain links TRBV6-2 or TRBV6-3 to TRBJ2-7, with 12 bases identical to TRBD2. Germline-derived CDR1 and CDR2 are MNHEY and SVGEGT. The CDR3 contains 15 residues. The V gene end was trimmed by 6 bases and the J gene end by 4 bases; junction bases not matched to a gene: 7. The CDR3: CASRGLAGKEYEQYF. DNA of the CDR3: TGTGCCAGCAGAGGACTAGCGGGAAAGGAGTACGAGCAGTACTTC.